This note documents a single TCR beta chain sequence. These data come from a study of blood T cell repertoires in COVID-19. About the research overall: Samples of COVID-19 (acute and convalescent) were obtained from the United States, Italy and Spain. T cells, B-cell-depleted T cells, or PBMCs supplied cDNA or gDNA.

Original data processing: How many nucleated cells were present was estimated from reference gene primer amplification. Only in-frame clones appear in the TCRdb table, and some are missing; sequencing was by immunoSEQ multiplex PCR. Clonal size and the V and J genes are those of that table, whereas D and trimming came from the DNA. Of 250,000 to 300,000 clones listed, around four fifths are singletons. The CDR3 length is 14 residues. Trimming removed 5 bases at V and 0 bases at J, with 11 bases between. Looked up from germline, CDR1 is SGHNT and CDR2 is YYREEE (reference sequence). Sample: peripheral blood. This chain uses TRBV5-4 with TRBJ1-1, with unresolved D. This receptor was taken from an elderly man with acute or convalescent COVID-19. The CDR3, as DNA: TGTGCCAGCAGTAGCAGTTCCATGAACACTGAAGCTTTCTTT. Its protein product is CASSSSSMNTEAFF. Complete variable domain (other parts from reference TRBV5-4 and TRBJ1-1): ETGVTQSPTHLIKTRGQQVTLRCSSQSGHNTVSWYQQALGQGPQFIFQYYREEENGRGNFPPRFSGLQFPNYSSELNVNALELDDSALYLCASSSSSMNTEAFFGQGTRLTVV.